Listed below are T cell receptor beta chains from one sample, sequenced in a study of shared clonotypes between healthy human individuals. Clones were sequenced by immunoSEQ multiplex PCR, and TCRdb holds only the in-frame ones, with some missing. Of about 1.1 million clones listed, about 84% were seen once; the top ten hold roughly 0.57%. Sequencing was done on a sample of memory CD4+ T cells from PBMCs. The receptors were gathered from a man younger than 30 in good health. Some clones in this sample may be carry-over from other donors' samples. Each CDR3 is given with its conserved first and last residue. Fields, in order: J gene, D gene, V gene, clone size, CDR3 DNA, CDR3 protein. A D gene is named only where the DNA matches it firmly. A row's size may be missing; if present it is once, few, many or a size class.

j_call: TRBJ2-3
d_call: NA
v_call: TRBV4-1
clone_size: NA
cdr3_nt: TGCGCCAGCAGCCAACTAGGGGTAGCGGATTTATACACAGATACGCAGTATTTT
cdr3_aa: CASSQLGVADLYTDTQYF

j_call: TRBJ1-1
d_call: NA
v_call: TRBV10-3
clone_size: few
cdr3_nt: TGTGCCACTCGAGGGGGGGAAGCTTTCTTT
cdr3_aa: CATRGGEAFF

j_call: TRBJ2-7
d_call: TRBD1
v_call: TRBV11-2
clone_size: NA
cdr3_nt: TGTGCCAGCAGCTTATATGTTTCCAGGGGGTTTAGCTACGAGCAGTACTTC
cdr3_aa: CASSLYVSRGFSYEQYF

j_call: TRBJ1-4
d_call: TRBD1
v_call: TRBV19
clone_size: NA
cdr3_nt: TGTGCCAGTAGTTCGACCCGACAGGGCTTTAATGAAAAACTGTTTTTT
cdr3_aa: CASSSTRQGFNEKLFF

j_call: TRBJ2-3
d_call: TRBD2
v_call: TRBV9
clone_size: NA
cdr3_nt: TGTGCCAGCAGCGTACTAGCGGGAGAAGATACGCAGTATTTT
cdr3_aa: CASSVLAGEDTQYF

j_call: TRBJ1-1
d_call: NA
v_call: TRBV5-8
clone_size: NA
cdr3_nt: TGTGCCAGCAGCTTGTCGCGGGCTAACACTGAAGCTTTCTTT
cdr3_aa: CASSLSRANTEAFF

j_call: TRBJ2-7
d_call: TRBD2
v_call: TRBV27
clone_size: NA
cdr3_nt: TGTGCCAGCAGTTTCGGAGGGCTTAGCGGGAGCCTCGAGCAGTACTTC
cdr3_aa: CASSFGGLSGSLEQYF

j_call: TRBJ1-1
d_call: NA
v_call: TRBV10-3
clone_size: NA
cdr3_nt: TGTGCCATCAGGCAGGGTCTCAGCTCCGACACTGAAGCTTTCTTT
cdr3_aa: CAIRQGLSSDTEAFF

j_call: TRBJ2-7
d_call: NA
v_call: TRBV5-6
clone_size: NA
cdr3_nt: TGTGCCAGCAGCTTGGAGGGTAGGGGCGAGCAGTACTTC
cdr3_aa: CASSLEGRGEQYF

j_call: TRBJ2-7
d_call: NA
v_call: TRBV7-2
clone_size: NA
cdr3_nt: TGTGCCAGCAGCTTCCGGACACTCGACGAGCAGTACTTC
cdr3_aa: CASSFRTLDEQYF

j_call: TRBJ2-5
d_call: NA
v_call: TRBV4-2
clone_size: NA
cdr3_nt: TGTGCCAGCAGCCAAGATAGGACCAAAGAGACCCAGTACTTC
cdr3_aa: CASSQDRTKETQYF

j_call: TRBJ1-3
d_call: NA
v_call: TRBV2
clone_size: NA
cdr3_nt: TGTGCCAGCAGTATCCAGGGCTCCCGAAACACCATATATTTT
cdr3_aa: CASSIQGSRNTIYF

j_call: TRBJ2-1
d_call: NA
v_call: TRBV5-1
clone_size: NA
cdr3_nt: TGCGCCAGCAGCTTGGCCCGGGGCGGGACGATCAGGTCCTACAATGAGCAGTTCTTC
cdr3_aa: CASSLARGGTIRSYNEQFF

j_call: TRBJ2-7
d_call: NA
v_call: TRBV10-3
clone_size: NA
cdr3_nt: TGTGCCATCGGGATTGGCGGAAGCTCCTACGAGCAGTACTTC
cdr3_aa: CAIGIGGSSYEQYF

j_call: TRBJ2-2
d_call: NA
v_call: TRBV7-9
clone_size: few
cdr3_nt: TGTGCCAGCAGCCTCACACAGGGCTCCGGGGAGCTGTTTTTT
cdr3_aa: CASSLTQGSGELFF

j_call: TRBJ1-5
d_call: TRBD1
v_call: TRBV4-2
clone_size: once
cdr3_nt: TGTGCCAGCAGCCAGGGGACAGGTTTCAATCAGCCCCAGCATTTT
cdr3_aa: CASSQGTGFNQPQHF

j_call: TRBJ2-7
d_call: NA
v_call: TRBV7-1
clone_size: NA
cdr3_nt: TGTGCCAGCAGTATAGAGGGCGGCTCCTACGAGCAGTACTTC
cdr3_aa: CASSIEGGSYEQYF

j_call: TRBJ2-2
d_call: NA
v_call: TRBV2
clone_size: NA
cdr3_nt: TGTGCCAGCAGTGCTAGCAGGGGTAACACCGGGGAGCTGTTTTTT
cdr3_aa: CASSASRGNTGELFF

j_call: TRBJ1-2
d_call: NA
v_call: TRBV6-4
clone_size: NA
cdr3_nt: TGTGCCAGCAGTGATTCCCCGGGGTTGGGTGGCTACACCTTC
cdr3_aa: CASSDSPGLGGYTF

j_call: TRBJ2-3
d_call: NA
v_call: TRBV10-3
clone_size: NA
cdr3_nt: TGTGCCATCAGTGAGTCGAGGGACACAGATACGCAGTATTTT
cdr3_aa: CAISESRDTDTQYF

j_call: TRBJ1-1
d_call: NA
v_call: TRBV4-2
clone_size: NA
cdr3_nt: TGTGCCAGCAGCTTGGTAACCCGAGGGACTGAAGCTTTCTTT
cdr3_aa: CASSLVTRGTEAFF

j_call: TRBJ2-7
d_call: TRBD2
v_call: TRBV19
clone_size: NA
cdr3_nt: TGTGCCAGTAGTATTGGTGGCAGTTCAGCGGGAGTGGGGGAGCAGTACTTC
cdr3_aa: CASSIGGSSAGVGEQYF

j_call: TRBJ1-1
d_call: NA
v_call: TRBV6-5
clone_size: NA
cdr3_nt: TGTGCCAGCAGTTACAATCGGCTCATGAACACTGAAGCTTTCTTT
cdr3_aa: CASSYNRLMNTEAFF

j_call: TRBJ1-2
d_call: NA
v_call: TRBV5-1
clone_size: NA
cdr3_nt: TGCGCCAGCAGCTTGGGCGGGGTGGGCCCGGACTATGGCTACACCTTC
cdr3_aa: CASSLGGVGPDYGYTF

j_call: TRBJ1-1
d_call: NA
v_call: TRBV19
clone_size: NA
cdr3_nt: TGTGCCAGTAATACCCCCTGGGGAAACACTGAAGCTTTCTTT
cdr3_aa: CASNTPWGNTEAFF

j_call: TRBJ2-2
d_call: NA
v_call: TRBV5-1
clone_size: NA
cdr3_nt: TGCGCCAGCAGCCCCCCGGGTGGGGGCATAGTCACCGGGGAGCTGTTTTTT
cdr3_aa: CASSPPGGGIVTGELFF

j_call: TRBJ2-2
d_call: TRBD1
v_call: TRBV7-9
clone_size: NA
cdr3_nt: TGTGCCAGCAGCTTCACAGGGGTCACCGGGGAGCTGTTTTTT
cdr3_aa: CASSFTGVTGELFF

j_call: TRBJ2-2
d_call: NA
v_call: TRBV7-9
clone_size: NA
cdr3_nt: TGTGCCAGCAGCCGGACATCACCGAACACCGGGGAGCTGTTTTTT
cdr3_aa: CASSRTSPNTGELFF

j_call: TRBJ2-7
d_call: TRBD1
v_call: TRBV28
clone_size: NA
cdr3_nt: TGTGCCAGCAGTTCAACAGGGGCCGCATGGGGTGAGCAGTACTTC
cdr3_aa: CASSSTGAAWGEQYF

j_call: TRBJ2-3
d_call: TRBD2
v_call: TRBV27
clone_size: NA
cdr3_nt: TGTGCCAGCAGTAGCGGGAGGGCCTTCACAGATACGCAGTATTTT
cdr3_aa: CASSSGRAFTDTQYF

j_call: TRBJ1-2
d_call: NA
v_call: TRBV4-1
clone_size: many
cdr3_nt: TGCGCCAGCAGCCAAGTGAGGACGAGCGGATATGGCTACACCTTC
cdr3_aa: CASSQVRTSGYGYTF

j_call: TRBJ1-4
d_call: NA
v_call: TRBV7-2
clone_size: NA
cdr3_nt: TGTGCCAGCAGCTTGAGATCGGGTGAAAAACTGTTTTTT
cdr3_aa: CASSLRSGEKLFF

j_call: TRBJ2-3
d_call: NA
v_call: TRBV21-1
clone_size: NA
cdr3_nt: TGTGCCAGCAGGGGACTAATCGTCGTTAGCACAGATACGCAGTATTTT
cdr3_aa: CASRGLIVVSTDTQYF

j_call: TRBJ2-5
d_call: NA
v_call: TRBV27
clone_size: NA
cdr3_nt: TGTGCCAGCAGTTTCTCTTCCGGGAACCAAGAGACCCAGTACTTC
cdr3_aa: CASSFSSGNQETQYF

j_call: TRBJ2-2
d_call: NA
v_call: TRBV7-9
clone_size: once
cdr3_nt: TGTGCCAGCAGCTTATTTTCGGCGGGGGAGCTGTTTTTT
cdr3_aa: CASSLFSAGELFF

j_call: TRBJ2-4
d_call: NA
v_call: TRBV28
clone_size: NA
cdr3_nt: TGTGCCAGCAGTTTATATAGGGGGAACAAAAACATTCAGTACTTC
cdr3_aa: CASSLYRGNKNIQYF

j_call: TRBJ1-3
d_call: NA
v_call: TRBV28
clone_size: NA
cdr3_nt: TGTGCCAGCGGTTCTACCGGGCAGGGGAGGGGAAACACCATATATTTT
cdr3_aa: CASGSTGQGRGNTIYF

j_call: TRBJ2-5
d_call: TRBD1
v_call: TRBV7-3
clone_size: NA
cdr3_nt: TGTGCCAGCAGCTTAAATCAGGGGGTAGAAGAGACCCAGTACTTC
cdr3_aa: CASSLNQGVEETQYF

j_call: TRBJ2-3
d_call: TRBD2
v_call: TRBV13
clone_size: NA
cdr3_nt: TGTGCCAGCAGCCCCCGACTAGCGGGAACCAGCACAGATACGCAGTATTTT
cdr3_aa: CASSPRLAGTSTDTQYF

j_call: TRBJ2-3
d_call: NA
v_call: TRBV30
clone_size: NA
cdr3_nt: TGTGCCTCCCGTGAGTACTCGGATACGCAGTATTTT
cdr3_aa: CASREYSDTQYF

j_call: TRBJ1-5
d_call: TRBD1
v_call: TRBV18
clone_size: NA
cdr3_nt: TGTGCCAGCTCACCGCCCGGGACAGGCAGCAATCAGCCCCAGCATTTT
cdr3_aa: CASSPPGTGSNQPQHF

j_call: TRBJ1-5
d_call: NA
v_call: TRBV19
clone_size: few
cdr3_nt: TGTGCCAGTAGTCCCCGAGGGCCCAGCAATCAGCCCCAGCATTTT
cdr3_aa: CASSPRGPSNQPQHF

j_call: TRBJ1-1
d_call: TRBD1
v_call: TRBV10-3
clone_size: few
cdr3_nt: TGTGCCATCAGTCGGGACAGGGGTGGCACTGAAGCTTTCTTT
cdr3_aa: CAISRDRGGTEAFF

j_call: TRBJ2-7
d_call: NA
v_call: TRBV5-6
clone_size: NA
cdr3_nt: TGTGCCAGCAGCACCGGTGTTTACGAGCAGTACTTC
cdr3_aa: CASSTGVYEQYF

j_call: TRBJ1-1
d_call: NA
v_call: TRBV7-8
clone_size: once
cdr3_nt: TGTGCCAGCAGCTTCCTCCTCGGGGGGAACACTGAAGCTTTCTTT
cdr3_aa: CASSFLLGGNTEAFF

j_call: TRBJ2-7
d_call: TRBD1
v_call: TRBV7-2
clone_size: NA
cdr3_nt: TGTGCCAGCAGCTCCAGCCGGGACAGGGGAGCCCGGGACCGGGAGCAGTACTTC
cdr3_aa: CASSSSRDRGARDREQYF

j_call: TRBJ2-7
d_call: NA
v_call: TRBV10-1
clone_size: few
cdr3_nt: TGCGCCAGCAGTGCAAGACAGGGCCGGGGGAACGAGCAGTACTTC
cdr3_aa: CASSARQGRGNEQYF

j_call: TRBJ2-5
d_call: NA
v_call: TRBV11-3
clone_size: NA
cdr3_nt: TGTGCCAGACGAATCCCCCCCCACCTGGAGACCCAGTACTTC
cdr3_aa: CARRIPPHLETQYF

j_call: TRBJ1-3
d_call: NA
v_call: TRBV2
clone_size: NA
cdr3_nt: TGTGCCAGCTCACTTGCGGGAAACACCATATATTTT
cdr3_aa: CASSLAGNTIYF

j_call: TRBJ2-1
d_call: NA
v_call: TRBV28
clone_size: NA
cdr3_nt: TGTGCCAGCAGGGGGGGATACTACAATGAGCAGTTCTTC
cdr3_aa: CASRGGYYNEQFF

j_call: TRBJ2-3
d_call: NA
v_call: TRBV5-1
clone_size: NA
cdr3_nt: TGCGCCAGCAGCTTAGTTAGCCCAGATACGCAGTATTTT
cdr3_aa: CASSLVSPDTQYF

j_call: TRBJ2-7
d_call: NA
v_call: TRBV29-1
clone_size: NA
cdr3_nt: TGCAGCGTCGTCCCTAGAACTTACGAGCAGTACTTC
cdr3_aa: CSVVPRTYEQYF

j_call: TRBJ2-3
d_call: NA
v_call: TRBV5-1
clone_size: NA
cdr3_nt: TGCGCCAGCACCCGCACTGGGTCAGGGTTAGATACGCAGTATTTT
cdr3_aa: CASTRTGSGLDTQYF

j_call: TRBJ2-1
d_call: TRBD2
v_call: TRBV7-3
clone_size: NA
cdr3_nt: TGTGCCAGCAGCTTGGGGCTAGCGGAATACAATGAGCAGTTCTTC
cdr3_aa: CASSLGLAEYNEQFF